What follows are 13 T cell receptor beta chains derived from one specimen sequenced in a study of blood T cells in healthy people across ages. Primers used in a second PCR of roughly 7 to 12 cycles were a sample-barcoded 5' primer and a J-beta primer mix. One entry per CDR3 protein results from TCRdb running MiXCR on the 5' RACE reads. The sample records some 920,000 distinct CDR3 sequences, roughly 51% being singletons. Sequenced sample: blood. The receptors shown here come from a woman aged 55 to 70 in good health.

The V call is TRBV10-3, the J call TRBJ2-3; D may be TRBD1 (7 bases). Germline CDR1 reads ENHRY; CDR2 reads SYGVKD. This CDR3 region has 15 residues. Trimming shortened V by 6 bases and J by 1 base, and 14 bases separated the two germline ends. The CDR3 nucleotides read TGTGCCATCAGAGGGACTCAGGGGGGCACAGATACGCAGTATTTT. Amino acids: CAIRGTQGGTDTQYF.

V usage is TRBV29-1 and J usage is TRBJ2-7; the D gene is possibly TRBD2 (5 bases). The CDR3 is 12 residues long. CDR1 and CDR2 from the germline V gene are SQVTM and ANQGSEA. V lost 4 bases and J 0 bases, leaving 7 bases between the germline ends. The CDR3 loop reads CSVARDSYEQYF. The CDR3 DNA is TGCAGCGTTGCACGGGACTCCTACGAGCAGTACTTC.

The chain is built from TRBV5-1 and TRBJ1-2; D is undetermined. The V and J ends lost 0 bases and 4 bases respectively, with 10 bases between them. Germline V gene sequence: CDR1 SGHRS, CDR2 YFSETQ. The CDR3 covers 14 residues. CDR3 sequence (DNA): TGCGCCAGCAGCTTGGAGGGCAGCACCTATGGCTACACCTTC. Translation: CASSLEGSTYGYTF.

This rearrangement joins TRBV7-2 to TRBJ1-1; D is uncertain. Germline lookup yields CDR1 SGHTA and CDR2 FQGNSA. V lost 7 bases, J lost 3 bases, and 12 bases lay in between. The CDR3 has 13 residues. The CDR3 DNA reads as TGTGCCAGCACCCGCGGGGTTTACACTGAAGCTTTCTTT. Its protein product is CASTRGVYTEAFF.

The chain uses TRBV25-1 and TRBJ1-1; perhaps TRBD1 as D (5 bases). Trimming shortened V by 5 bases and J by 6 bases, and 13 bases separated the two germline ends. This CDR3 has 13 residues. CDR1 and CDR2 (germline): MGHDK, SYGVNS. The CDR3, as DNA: TGTGCCAGCAGTCCCCAGGGAAGAGCTGAAGCTTTCTTT. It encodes CASSPQGRAEAFF.

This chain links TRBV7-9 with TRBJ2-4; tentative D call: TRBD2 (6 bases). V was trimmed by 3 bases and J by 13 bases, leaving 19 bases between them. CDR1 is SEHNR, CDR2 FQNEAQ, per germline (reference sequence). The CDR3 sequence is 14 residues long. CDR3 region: CASSFGGANGEQYF. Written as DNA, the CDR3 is TGTGCCAGCAGCTTTGGCGGGGCTAATGGAGAGCAGTACTTC.

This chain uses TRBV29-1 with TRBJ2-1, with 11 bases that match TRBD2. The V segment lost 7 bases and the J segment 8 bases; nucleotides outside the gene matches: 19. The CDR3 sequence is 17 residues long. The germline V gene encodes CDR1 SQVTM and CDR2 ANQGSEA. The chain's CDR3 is CSGDGGHTSGREYEQFF. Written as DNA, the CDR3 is TGCAGCGGAGACGGGGGGCACACTAGCGGGAGAGAGTATGAGCAGTTCTTC.

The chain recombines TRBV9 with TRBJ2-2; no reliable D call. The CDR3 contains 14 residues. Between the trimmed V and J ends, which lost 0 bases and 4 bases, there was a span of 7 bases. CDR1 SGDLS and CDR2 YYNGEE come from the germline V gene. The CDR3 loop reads CASSVVTGTGELFF. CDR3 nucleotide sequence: TGTGCCAGCAGCGTAGTTACTGGCACCGGGGAGCTGTTTTTT.

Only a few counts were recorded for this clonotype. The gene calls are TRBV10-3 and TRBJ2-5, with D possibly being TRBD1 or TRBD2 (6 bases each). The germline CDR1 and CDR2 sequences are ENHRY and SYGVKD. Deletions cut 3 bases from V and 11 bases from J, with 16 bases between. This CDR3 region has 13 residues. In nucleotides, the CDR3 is TGTGCCATCAGTGATGGGGGGCCCAATGAGCAGTACTTC. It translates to CAISDGGPNEQYF.

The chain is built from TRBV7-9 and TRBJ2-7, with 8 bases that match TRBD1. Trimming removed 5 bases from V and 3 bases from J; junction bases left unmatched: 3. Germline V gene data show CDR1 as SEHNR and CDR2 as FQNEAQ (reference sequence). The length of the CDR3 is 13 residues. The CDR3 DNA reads TGTGCCAGCAGCCGGGACAGGTACTACGAGCAGTACTTC. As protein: CASSRDRYYEQYF.

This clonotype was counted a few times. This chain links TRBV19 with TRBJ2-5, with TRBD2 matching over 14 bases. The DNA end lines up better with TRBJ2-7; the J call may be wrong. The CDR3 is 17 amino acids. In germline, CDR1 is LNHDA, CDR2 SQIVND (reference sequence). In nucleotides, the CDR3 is TGTGCCAGTCGGGGGACAGGACGACTAGCGGGAGGGACCGAGCAGTACTTC. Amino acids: CASRGTGRLAGGTEQYF.

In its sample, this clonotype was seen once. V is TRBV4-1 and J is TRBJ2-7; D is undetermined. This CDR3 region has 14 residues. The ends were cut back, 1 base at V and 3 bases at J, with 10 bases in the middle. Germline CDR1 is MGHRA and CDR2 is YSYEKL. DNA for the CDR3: TGCGCCAGCAGCCAAGCACCAACCATCTACGAGCAGTACTTC. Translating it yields CASSQAPTIYEQYF.

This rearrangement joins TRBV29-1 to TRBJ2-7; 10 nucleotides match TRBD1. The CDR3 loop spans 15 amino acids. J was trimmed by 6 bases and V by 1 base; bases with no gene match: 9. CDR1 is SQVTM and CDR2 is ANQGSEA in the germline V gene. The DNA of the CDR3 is TGCAGCGTTGAAGGACCGGGACAGGGGATCTCCGAGCAGTACTTC. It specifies CSVEGPGQGISEQYF.